This T cell receptor (beta chain) was found in a study of blood T cell repertoires in COVID-19. Study as a whole: There were acute and convalescent COVID-19 samples, and they came from the United States, Italy and Spain. Sources were T cells, B-cell-depleted T cells, or PBMCs; the material itself was cDNA or gDNA.

Per the original data handling: Reference gene primer amplification yielded estimated nucleated cell counts. The assay was immunoSEQ multiplex PCR, and TCRdb's table has in-frame clones only and misses some. The D gene and trimming were derived from the DNA, and the V and J assignments and clone size from that table. Of a few hundred thousand clones listed, approximately 90% are singletons. V was clipped by 3 bases and J by 3 bases, with 9 bases between them. Germline V gene sequence: CDR1 SEHNR, CDR2 FQNEAQ (reference sequence). CDR3 length: 15 residues. Material: peripheral blood. This chain uses TRBV7-9 with TRBJ2-6; tentative D call: TRBD2 (6 bases). The TCR sequence derives from a man younger than 35 with COVID-19, enrolled during active disease. The CDR3 is CASSFRGGGANVLTF. CDR3 sequence (DNA): TGTGCCAGCAGCTTCCGGGGAGGTGGGGCCAACGTCCTGACTTTC.